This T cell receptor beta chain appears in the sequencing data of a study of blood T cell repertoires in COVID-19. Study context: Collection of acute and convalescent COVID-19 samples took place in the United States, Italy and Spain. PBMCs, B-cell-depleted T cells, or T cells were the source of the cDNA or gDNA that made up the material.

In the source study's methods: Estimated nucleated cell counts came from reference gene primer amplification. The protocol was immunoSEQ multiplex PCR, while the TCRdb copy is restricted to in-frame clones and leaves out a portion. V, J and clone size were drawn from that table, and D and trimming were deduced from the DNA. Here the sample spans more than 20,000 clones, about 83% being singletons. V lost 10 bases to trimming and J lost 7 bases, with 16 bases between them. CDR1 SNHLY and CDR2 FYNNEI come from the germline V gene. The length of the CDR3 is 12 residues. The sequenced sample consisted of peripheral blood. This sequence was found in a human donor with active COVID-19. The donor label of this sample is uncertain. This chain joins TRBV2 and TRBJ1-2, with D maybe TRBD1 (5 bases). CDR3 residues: CATTVGGGGYTF. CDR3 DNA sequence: TGTGCCACCACCGTCGGGGGGGGTGGCTACACCTTC.